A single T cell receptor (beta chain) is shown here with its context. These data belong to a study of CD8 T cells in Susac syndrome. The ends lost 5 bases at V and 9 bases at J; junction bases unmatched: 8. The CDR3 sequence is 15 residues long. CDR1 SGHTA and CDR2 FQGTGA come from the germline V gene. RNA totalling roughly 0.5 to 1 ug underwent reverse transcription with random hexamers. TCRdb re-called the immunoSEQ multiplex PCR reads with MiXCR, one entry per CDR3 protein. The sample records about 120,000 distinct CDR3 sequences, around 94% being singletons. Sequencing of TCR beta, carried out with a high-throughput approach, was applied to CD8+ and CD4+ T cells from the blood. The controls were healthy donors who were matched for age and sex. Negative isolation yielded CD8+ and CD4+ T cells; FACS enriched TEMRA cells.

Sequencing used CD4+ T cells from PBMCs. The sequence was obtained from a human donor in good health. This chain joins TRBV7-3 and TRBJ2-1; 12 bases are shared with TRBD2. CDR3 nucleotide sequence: TGTGCCAGCAGCCGACTAGCGGGAGCGGGGGGTGAGCAGTTCTTC. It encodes CASSRLAGAGGEQFF.